This T cell receptor beta chain came from a study of blood T cell repertoires in COVID-19. Study context: The study drew acute and convalescent COVID-19 samples from the United States, Italy and Spain.

Germline CDR1 is LNHDA and CDR2 is SQIVND (reference sequence). The germline V and J ends were trimmed by 4 bases and 10 bases, with 19 bases remaining between them. The CDR3 has 14 amino acids. Cohort assignment relied on participant-reported clinical history. Resolution of symptoms, clearance, or two negative PCRs was present in recovered Cohort 3 donors. Using immunoSEQ multiplex PCR, the repertoire was profiled, and TCRdb retains in-frame clones only, with some absent. The profile shows roughly 500,000 clones, around 89% of them singletons. Sequenced input: PBMCs or T cells enriched from blood (not recorded which). The origin of this receptor is a middle-aged woman who had recovered from COVID-19. The chain uses TRBV19 and TRBJ1-2; D is possibly TRBD1 (6 bases). In nucleotides, the CDR3 is TGTGCCAGTAGTACTGGGACACTCAAGCGCGACTACACCTTC. Its protein product is CASSTGTLKRDYTF.